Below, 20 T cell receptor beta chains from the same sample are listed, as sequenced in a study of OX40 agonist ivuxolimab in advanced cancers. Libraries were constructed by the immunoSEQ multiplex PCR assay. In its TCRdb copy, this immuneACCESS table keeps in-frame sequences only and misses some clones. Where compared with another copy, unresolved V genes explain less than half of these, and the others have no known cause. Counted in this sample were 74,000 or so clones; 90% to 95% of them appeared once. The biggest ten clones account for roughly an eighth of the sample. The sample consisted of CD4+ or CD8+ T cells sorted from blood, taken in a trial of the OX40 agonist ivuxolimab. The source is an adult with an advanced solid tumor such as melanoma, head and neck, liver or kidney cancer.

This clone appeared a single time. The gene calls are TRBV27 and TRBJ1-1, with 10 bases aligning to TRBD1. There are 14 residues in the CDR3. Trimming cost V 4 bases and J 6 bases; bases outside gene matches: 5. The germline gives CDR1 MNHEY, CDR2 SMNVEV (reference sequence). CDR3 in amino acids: CASSSRTGGAEAFF. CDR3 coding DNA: TGTGCCAGCAGTTCCCGGACAGGGGGGGCTGAAGCTTTCTTT.

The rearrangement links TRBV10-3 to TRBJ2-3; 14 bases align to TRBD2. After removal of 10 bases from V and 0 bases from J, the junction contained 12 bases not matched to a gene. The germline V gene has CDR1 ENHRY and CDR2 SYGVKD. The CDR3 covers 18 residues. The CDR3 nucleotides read TGTGCCACCCTTTCCGGGACTAGCGGGAGCACTAGCACAGATACGCAGTATTTT. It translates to CATLSGTSGSTSTDTQYF.

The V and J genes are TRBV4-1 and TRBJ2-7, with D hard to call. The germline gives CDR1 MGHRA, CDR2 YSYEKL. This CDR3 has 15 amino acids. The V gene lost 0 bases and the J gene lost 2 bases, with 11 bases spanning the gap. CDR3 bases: TGCGCCAGCAGCCAAGATGGCCTAAGCGCCTACGAGCAGTACTTC. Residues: CASSQDGLSAYEQYF.

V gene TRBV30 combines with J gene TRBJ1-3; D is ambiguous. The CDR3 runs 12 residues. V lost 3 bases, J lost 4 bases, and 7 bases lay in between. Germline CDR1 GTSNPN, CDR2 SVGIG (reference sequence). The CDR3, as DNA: TGTGCCTGGAGGGAATACGGAAACACCATATATTTT. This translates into CAWREYGNTIYF.

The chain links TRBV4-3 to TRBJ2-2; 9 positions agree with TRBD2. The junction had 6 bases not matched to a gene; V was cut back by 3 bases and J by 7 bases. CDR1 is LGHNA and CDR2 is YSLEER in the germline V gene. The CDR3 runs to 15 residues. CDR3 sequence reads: CASSQAGGQGGELFF. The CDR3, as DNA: TGCGCCAGCAGCCAGGCGGGGGGGCAGGGCGGGGAGCTGTTTTTT.

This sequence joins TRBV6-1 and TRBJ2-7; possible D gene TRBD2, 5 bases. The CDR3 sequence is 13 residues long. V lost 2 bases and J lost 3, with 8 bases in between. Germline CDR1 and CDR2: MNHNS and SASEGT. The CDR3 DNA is TGTGCCAGCAGTGAACGGGGATTCTACGAGCAGTACTTC. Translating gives CASSERGFYEQYF.

Here the CDR3 DNA reads TGTGCCAGCAGTTTGTCCCCGGGTATGAACACGAATGAGCAGTTCTTC. Translation gives CASSLSPGMNTNEQFF. The chain employs TRBV28 and TRBJ2-1; no firm D call. The CDR3 spans 16 residues. V was shortened by 3 bases and J by 7 bases, with 19 bases between the two germline ends. The germline V gene has CDR1 MDHEN and CDR2 SYDVKM.

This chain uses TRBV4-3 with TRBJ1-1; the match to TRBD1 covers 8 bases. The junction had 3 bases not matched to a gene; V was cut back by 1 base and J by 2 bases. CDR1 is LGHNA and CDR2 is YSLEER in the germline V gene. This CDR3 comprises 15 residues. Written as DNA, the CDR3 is TGCGCCAGCAGCCAAGCCCCAGGGGGCAACACTGAAGCTTTCTTT. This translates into CASSQAPGGNTEAFF.

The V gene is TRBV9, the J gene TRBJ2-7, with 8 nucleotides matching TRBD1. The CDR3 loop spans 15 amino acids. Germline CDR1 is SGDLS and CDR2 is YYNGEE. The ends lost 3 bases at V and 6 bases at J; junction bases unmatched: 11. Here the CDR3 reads CASSAHRGVVGEQYF. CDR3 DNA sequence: TGTGCCAGCAGCGCCCACAGGGGGGTCGTTGGCGAGCAGTACTTC.

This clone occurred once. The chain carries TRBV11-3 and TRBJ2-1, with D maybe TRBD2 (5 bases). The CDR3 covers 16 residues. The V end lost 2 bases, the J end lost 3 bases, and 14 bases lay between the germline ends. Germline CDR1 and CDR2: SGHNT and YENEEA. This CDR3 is CASSLWPSPYYNEQFF. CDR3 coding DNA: TGTGCCAGCAGCTTATGGCCTAGCCCCTACTACAATGAGCAGTTCTTC.

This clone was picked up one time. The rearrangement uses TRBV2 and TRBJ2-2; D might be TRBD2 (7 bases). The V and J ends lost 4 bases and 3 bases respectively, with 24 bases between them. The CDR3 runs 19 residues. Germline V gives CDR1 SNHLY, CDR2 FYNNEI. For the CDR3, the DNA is TGTGCCAGCAGTGTTATGGGGGGGCCCCACCGGGGGGACACCGGGGAGCTGTTTTTT. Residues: CASSVMGGPHRGDTGELFF. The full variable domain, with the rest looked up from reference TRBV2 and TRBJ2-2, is EPEVTQTPSHQVTQMGQEVILRCVPISNHLYFYWYRQILGQKVEFLVSFYNNEISEKSEIFDDQFSVERPDGSNFTLKIRSTKLEDSAMYFCASSVMGGPHRGDTGELFFGEGSRLTVL.

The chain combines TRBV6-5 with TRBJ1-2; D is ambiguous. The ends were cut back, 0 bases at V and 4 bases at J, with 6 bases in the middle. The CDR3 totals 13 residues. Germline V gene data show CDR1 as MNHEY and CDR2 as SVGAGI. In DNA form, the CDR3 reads TGTGCCAGCAGTTACTCCAGATCCTATGGCTACACCTTC. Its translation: CASSYSRSYGYTF.

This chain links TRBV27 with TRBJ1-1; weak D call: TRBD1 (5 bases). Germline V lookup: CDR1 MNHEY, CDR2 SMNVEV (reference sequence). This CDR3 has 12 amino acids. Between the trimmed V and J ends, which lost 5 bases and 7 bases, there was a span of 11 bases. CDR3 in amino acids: CASSGRQHEAFF. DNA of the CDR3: TGTGCCAGCAGTGGAAGACAGCATGAAGCTTTCTTT.

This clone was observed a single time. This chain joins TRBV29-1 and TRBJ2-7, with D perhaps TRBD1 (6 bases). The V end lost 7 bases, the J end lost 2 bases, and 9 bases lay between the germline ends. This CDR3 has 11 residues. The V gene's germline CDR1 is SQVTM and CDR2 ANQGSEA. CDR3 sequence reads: CSGGHTYEQYF. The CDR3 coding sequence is TGCAGCGGGGGACATACCTACGAGCAGTACTTC.

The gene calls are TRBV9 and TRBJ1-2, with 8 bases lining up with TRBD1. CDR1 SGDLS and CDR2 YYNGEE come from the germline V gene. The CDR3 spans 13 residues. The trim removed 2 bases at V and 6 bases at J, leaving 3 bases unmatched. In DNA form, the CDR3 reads TGTGCCAGCAGCGTCGGACAGGGCAATGGCTACACCTTC. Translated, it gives CASSVGQGNGYTF. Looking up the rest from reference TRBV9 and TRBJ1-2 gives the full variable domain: DSGVTQTPKHLITATGQRVTLRCSPRSGDLSVYWYQQSLDQGLQFLIQYYNGEERAKGNILERFSAQQFPDLHSELNLSSLELGDSALYFCASSVGQGNGYTFGSGTRLTVV.

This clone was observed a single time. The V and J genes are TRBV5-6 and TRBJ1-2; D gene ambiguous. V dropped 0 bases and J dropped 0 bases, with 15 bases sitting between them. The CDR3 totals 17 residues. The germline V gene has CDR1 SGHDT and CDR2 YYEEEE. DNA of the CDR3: TGTGCCAGCAGCTTGGTACGGATAGACTTAGCTAACTATGGCTACACCTTC. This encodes CASSLVRIDLANYGYTF.

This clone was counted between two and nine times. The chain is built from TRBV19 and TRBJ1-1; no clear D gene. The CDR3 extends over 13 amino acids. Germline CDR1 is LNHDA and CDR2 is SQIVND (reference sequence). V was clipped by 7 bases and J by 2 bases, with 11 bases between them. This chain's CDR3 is CASTRTGNTEAFF. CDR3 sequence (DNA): TGTGCCAGTACCCGGACGGGAAACACTGAAGCTTTCTTT.

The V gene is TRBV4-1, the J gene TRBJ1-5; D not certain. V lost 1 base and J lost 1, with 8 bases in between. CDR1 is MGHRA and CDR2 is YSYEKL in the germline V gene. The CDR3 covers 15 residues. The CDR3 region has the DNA TGCGCCAGCAGCCAAGTATCGGCCAGCAATCAGCCCCAGCATTTT. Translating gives CASSQVSASNQPQHF.

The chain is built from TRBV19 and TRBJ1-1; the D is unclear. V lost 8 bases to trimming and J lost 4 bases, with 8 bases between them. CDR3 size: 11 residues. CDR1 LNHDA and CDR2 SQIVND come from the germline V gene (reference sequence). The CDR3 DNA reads TGTGCCAGTGGGGTCGTCACTGAAGCTTTCTTT. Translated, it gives CASGVVTEAFF.

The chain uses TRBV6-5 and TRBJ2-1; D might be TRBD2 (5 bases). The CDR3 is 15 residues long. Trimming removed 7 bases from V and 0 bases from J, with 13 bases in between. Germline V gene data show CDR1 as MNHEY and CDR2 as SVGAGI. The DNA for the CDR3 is TGTGCCAGCAACCGAGCCGGGGACTCCTACAATGAGCAGTTCTTC. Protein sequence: CASNRAGDSYNEQFF.